The 14 T cell receptor beta chains presented below share a single source sample, sequenced in a study of blood T cell repertoires in COVID-19. The repertoire was sequenced with immunoSEQ multiplex PCR; TCRdb's copy has only in-frame clones and lacks some. The sample includes 250,000 to 300,000 clones, 65% to 90% of them seen just once. Sequencing was done on a sample of PBMCs or T cells enriched from blood (not recorded which). The receptors here all came from a man aged 18-30 years who had recovered from COVID-19.

In this sample, this clone turned up once. V gene TRBV13 combines with J gene TRBJ1-1, with 9 bases that match TRBD1. Germline V lookup: CDR1 PRHDT, CDR2 FYEKMQ (reference sequence). This CDR3 region has 14 residues. V shed 4 bases and J 4 bases; nucleotides not matched to a gene: 4. The CDR3 protein is CASSWETGGTEAFF. The CDR3 coding sequence is TGTGCCAGCAGCTGGGAGACAGGGGGCACTGAAGCTTTCTTT.

V is TRBV5-5 and J is TRBJ2-1; 8 bases are shared with TRBD1. Trimming took 5 bases from V and 1 from J; bases not matched to a gene: 8. This CDR3 spans 16 amino acids. Germline loops: CDR1 SGHKS, CDR2 YYEKEE (reference sequence). The CDR3 DNA follows: TGTGCCAGCAGTCCGGACAGGGCGCTGTCCTACAATGAGCAGTTCTTC. It codes for CASSPDRALSYNEQFF.

V usage is TRBV7-2 and J usage is TRBJ1-2; D unclear. The germline V gene has CDR1 SGHTA and CDR2 FQGNSA. This CDR3 comprises 15 residues. The V gene lost 6 bases and the J gene lost 3 bases, with 17 bases spanning the gap. CDR3: CASSTAVVRDYGYTF. The CDR3 DNA is TGTGCCAGCAGTACCGCAGTTGTACGGGACTATGGCTACACCTTC.

The rearrangement joins TRBV7-8 to TRBJ2-7; 8 bases match TRBD1. The CDR3 consists of 12 residues. The V gene end was trimmed by 5 bases and the J gene end by 7 bases; junction bases not matched to a gene: 4. Looked up from germline, CDR1 is SGHVS and CDR2 is FQNEAQ. The CDR3 loop reads CASSPRTGEQYF. In DNA, the CDR3 is TGTGCCAGCAGCCCGAGGACAGGGGAGCAGTACTTC.

V is TRBV5-6 and J is TRBJ1-1; D gene unclear. Trimming took 7 bases from V and 3 from J, leaving 13 bases between them. This CDR3 contains 13 residues. CDR1 SGHDT and CDR2 YYEEEE come from the germline V gene. The DNA of the CDR3 is TGTGCCAGCGGCACGAGGCCCTACACTGAAGCTTTCTTT. Its translation: CASGTRPYTEAFF.

The rearrangement joins TRBV7-8 to TRBJ2-1; TRBD1 aligns across 8 bases. J was trimmed by 3 bases and V by 1 base; bases with no gene match: 2. CDR1 SGHVS and CDR2 FQNEAQ come from the germline V gene. The CDR3 length is 15 residues. CDR3 nucleotide sequence: TGTGCCAGCAGCTTAGGGACAGGGTACTACAATGAGCAGTTCTTC. It specifies CASSLGTGYYNEQFF.

The gene calls are TRBV5-1 and TRBJ1-2, with 9 nucleotides matching TRBD1. Trimming removed 5 bases from V and 6 bases from J; junction bases left unmatched: 5. This CDR3 is built from 13 residues. Germline V gene lookup returns CDR1 SGHRS and CDR2 YFSETQ. CDR3 in DNA: TGCGCCAGCAGAGTTGGGACAGGGAATGGCTACACCTTC. It is translated as CASRVGTGNGYTF. Looking up the rest from reference TRBV5-1 and TRBJ1-2 gives the full variable domain: KAGVTQTPRYLIKTRGQQVTLSCSPISGHRSVSWYQQTPGQGLQFLFEYFSETQRNKGNFPGRFSGRQFSNSRSEMNVSTLELGDSALYLCASRVGTGNGYTFGSGTRLTVV.

The chain employs TRBV7-6 and TRBJ2-7; 14 positions match TRBD2. With 5 bases clipped from V and 3 bases from J, the junction kept 6 bases outside the gene matches. Germline CDR1 SGHVS, CDR2 FNYEAQ. There are 16 residues in the CDR3. This CDR3 is CASSLGTSGSLYEQYF. Here the CDR3 DNA reads TGTGCCAGCAGCCTAGGGACTAGCGGGAGTCTCTACGAGCAGTACTTC. Filled out from reference TRBV7-6 and TRBJ2-7, the complete variable domain reads GAGVSQSPRYKVTKRGQDVALRCDPISGHVSLYWYRQALGQGPEFLTYFNYEAQQDKSGLPNDRFSAERPEGSISTLTIQRTEQRDSAMYRCASSLGTSGSLYEQYFGPGTRLTVT.

The chain joins TRBV2 to TRBJ1-1; D not resolved. V was cut by 8 bases and J by 6 bases, with 22 bases left in between. Germline V gene data show CDR1 as SNHLY and CDR2 as FYNNEI. The CDR3 is 15 residues long. CDR3 in amino acids: CASRLSSVRTPEAFF. CDR3 coding DNA: TGTGCCAGCCGTCTCTCCAGCGTAAGAACACCTGAAGCTTTCTTT.

The V and J genes are TRBV5-8 and TRBJ1-4, with TRBD1 as a possible D gene (5 bases). Trimming took off 0 bases at V and 3 bases at J, with 9 bases between the two ends. Germline values: CDR1 SGHTS, CDR2 YDEGEE. This CDR3 spans 15 amino acids. CDR3 nucleotide sequence: TGTGCCAGCAGCTTGGTTTTGGGGCCTAATGAAAAACTGTTTTTT. As protein: CASSLVLGPNEKLFF.

The rearrangement joins TRBV18 to TRBJ1-1, with no clear D. This CDR3 contains 13 residues. V was pared by 1 base and J by 1 base, with 4 bases between. CDR1 is KGHSH and CDR2 is LQKENI in the germline V gene. The CDR3, as DNA: TGTGCCAGCTCACCACTCAAGAACACTGAAGCTTTCTTT. This codes for CASSPLKNTEAFF.

The J gene is TRBJ1-1, the V gene TRBV13; D is unclear. V lost 6 bases to trimming and J lost 0 bases, with 14 bases between them. Germline loops: CDR1 PRHDT, CDR2 FYEKMQ (reference sequence). The CDR3 totals 15 residues. The DNA for the CDR3 is TGTGCCAGCAGGAAAAGGGAGGGTATGAACACTGAAGCTTTCTTT. It codes for CASRKREGMNTEAFF.

The chain uses TRBV14 and TRBJ2-2, with D possibly matching TRBD1 (5 bases). Trimming cost V 3 bases and J 4 bases, with 12 bases left between them. CDR1 and CDR2 (germline): SGHDN, FVKESK. This CDR3 spans 15 amino acids. This CDR3 is CASSHSDSFTGELFF. Written as DNA, the CDR3 is TGTGCCAGCAGCCATTCAGACAGTTTCACCGGGGAGCTGTTTTTT.

The rearrangement uses TRBV7-6 and TRBJ2-1; 7 bases are a match to TRBD1. The V gene end was trimmed by 5 bases and the J gene end by 6 bases; junction bases not matched to a gene: 7. Looked up from germline, CDR1 is SGHVS and CDR2 is FNYEAQ. This CDR3 spans 14 amino acids. Written as DNA, the CDR3 is TGTGCCAGCAGCGATAGACAGGGTTTCAATGAGCAGTTCTTC. It encodes CASSDRQGFNEQFF. Complete variable domain (other parts from reference TRBV7-6 and TRBJ2-1): GAGVSQSPRYKVTKRGQDVALRCDPISGHVSLYWYRQALGQGPEFLTYFNYEAQQDKSGLPNDRFSAERPEGSISTLTIQRTEQRDSAMYRCASSDRQGFNEQFFGPGTRLTVL.